A single sample gave rise to the 15 T cell receptor beta chains below, sequenced in a study of T cell responses to AZD1222 COVID-19 vaccine. Some clones are missing from TCRdb's copy, which holds only in-frame ones; the method was immunoSEQ multiplex PCR. Among 95,000 to 150,000 clones listed, over 75% were seen once. Sequenced material: peripheral blood, taken on day 0 of AZD1222 vaccination. The receptors were gathered from an adult in good health.

This clone was counted once. The V and J genes are TRBV30 and TRBJ2-6; no definite D call. This CDR3 contains 15 residues. Trimming cost V 2 bases and J 0 bases, with 8 bases left between them. Germline CDR1 GTSNPN, CDR2 SVGIG (reference sequence). CDR3: CAWSRSGSGANVLTF. The CDR3 nucleotides read TGTGCCTGGAGTCGGTCAGGCTCTGGGGCCAACGTCCTGACTTTC.

The chain has TRBV6-5 and TRBJ1-2; D unresolved. This CDR3 region has 14 residues. Germline V gives CDR1 MNHEY, CDR2 SVGAGI. Trimming took off 6 bases at V and 3 bases at J, with 14 bases between the two ends. CDR3: CASSPRGSHYGYTF. As DNA, the CDR3 is TGTGCCAGCAGCCCCCGAGGGTCCCACTATGGCTACACCTTC.

This clone was detected once. The chain employs TRBV6-6 and TRBJ2-7; 15 positions agree with TRBD2. The CDR3 is 16 amino acids. Germline V gives CDR1 MNHNY, CDR2 SVGAGI (reference sequence). V shed 5 bases, J shed 7 bases, and the junction held 9 bases outside the gene matches. The CDR3 DNA reads TGTGCCAGCAGTCCCGGACTAGCGGGGGGGCCGGGGGAGCAGTACTTC. This sequence encodes CASSPGLAGGPGEQYF.

The chain is built from TRBV14 and TRBJ1-1, with D possibly being TRBD1 (5 bases). The CDR3 loop spans 13 amino acids. The germline V gene encodes CDR1 SGHDN and CDR2 FVKESK. V was cut by 3 bases and J by 1 base, with 6 bases left in between. The CDR3 nucleotides read TGTGCCAGCAGCCAGCAGGGGAACACTGAAGCTTTCTTT. Translation: CASSQQGNTEAFF.

This clone was observed once. The V gene is TRBV7-8, the J gene TRBJ2-3; TRBD2 agrees at 15 bases. The CDR3 runs 17 residues. CDR1 and CDR2 (germline): SGHVS, FQNEAQ. The ends lost 1 base at V and 5 bases at J; junction bases unmatched: 4. The CDR3 is CASSLGTSGGGVDTQYF. The CDR3 DNA reads TGTGCCAGCAGCTTAGGGACTAGCGGGGGGGGTGTAGATACGCAGTATTTT. Supplemented by reference TRBV7-8 and TRBJ2-3, the full variable domain reads GAGVSQSPRYKVAKRGQDVALRCDPISGHVSLFWYQQALGQGPEFLTYFQNEAQLDKSGLPSDRFFAERPEGSVSTLKIQRTQQEDSAVYLCASSLGTSGGGVDTQYFGPGTRLTVL.

The chain has TRBV6-1 and TRBJ1-2; D gene ambiguous. From germline, CDR1 is MNHNS and CDR2 SASEGT. The CDR3 loop spans 12 amino acids. V lost 3 bases to trimming and J lost 8 bases, with 10 bases between them. Here the CDR3 reads CASSEPPDGYTF. DNA of the CDR3: TGTGCCAGCAGTGAGCCCCCGGACGGCTACACCTTC.

V gene TRBV19 combines with J gene TRBJ1-2, with TRBD1 matching over 8 bases. CDR3 size: 13 residues. The V gene's germline CDR1 is LNHDA and CDR2 SQIVND (reference sequence). The junction had 9 bases not matched to a gene; V was cut back by 7 bases and J by 8 bases. The CDR3 DNA reads as TGTGCCAGTACTCAGGGGGCAATCTGGGGCTACACCTTC. Its translation: CASTQGAIWGYTF.

The rearrangement links TRBV29-1 to TRBJ1-1, with TRBD1 matching 9 bases. CDR1 and CDR2 (germline): SQVTM, ANQGSEA. With V trimmed by 7 bases and J by 13 bases, 13 bases remained unmatched. This CDR3 has 12 amino acids. In DNA form, the CDR3 reads TGCAGCGCCCCCGGGACAGGGTATGATGGTTTCTTT. The encoded protein is CSAPGTGYDGFF.

The gene calls are TRBV6-6 and TRBJ1-1, with D unresolved. V gave up 2 bases and J gave up 3 bases, with 10 bases separating them. There are 14 residues in the CDR3. Germline CDR1 MNHNY, CDR2 SVGAGI (reference sequence). DNA for the CDR3: TGTGCCAGCAGTTACCCGGCCCGGGACACTGAAGCTTTCTTT. Translated: CASSYPARDTEAFF.

The J gene is TRBJ2-4, the V gene TRBV18; 9 bases match TRBD2. The J segment lost 10 bases and the V segment lost 5 bases, leaving 6 bases of the junction unmatched. This CDR3 spans 13 amino acids. The germline CDR1 and CDR2 sequences are KGHSH and LQKENI. The CDR3 loop reads CASSGQREDIQYF. CDR3 nucleotides: TGTGCCAGCTCAGGTCAGCGGGAGGATATTCAGTACTTC.

The gene calls are TRBV4-1 and TRBJ1-1; D gene uncertain. The germline CDR1 and CDR2 sequences are MGHRA and YSYEKL. With 1 base removed from V and 1 base from J, the gap between germline ends came to 13 bases. The CDR3 covers 16 residues. CDR3 in amino acids: CASSQVWVRQNTEAFF. In DNA, the CDR3 is TGCGCCAGCAGCCAAGTATGGGTCCGGCAGAACACTGAAGCTTTCTTT.

This chain joins TRBV7-6 and TRBJ2-5; 12 bases align to TRBD1. CDR3 length: 15 amino acids. Germline CDR1 and CDR2: SGHVS and FNYEAQ. V gave up 3 bases and J gave up 5 bases; unmatched junction bases: 4. The CDR3 DNA sequence: TGTGCCAGCAGCTTTGGGACAGGGGGCGTGGAGACCCAGTACTTC. Residues: CASSFGTGGVETQYF.

The rearrangement uses TRBV29-1 and TRBJ2-5; 9 nucleotides align to TRBD2. The CDR3 totals 14 residues. V shed 4 bases, J shed 4 bases, and the junction held 7 bases outside the gene matches. Germline V gives CDR1 SQVTM, CDR2 ANQGSEA. DNA for the CDR3: TGCAGCGTTGGGGAGCGGGGGGCCCGAGAGACCCAGTACTTC. Amino acid sequence: CSVGERGARETQYF.

V gene TRBV18 combines with J gene TRBJ2-7, with 7 bases identical to TRBD1. CDR1 is KGHSH, CDR2 LQKENI, per germline. J lost 9 bases, V lost 1 base, and 9 bases had no gene match. This CDR3 spans 14 amino acids. The CDR3 spells CASSPQGAVIRQYF. CDR3 bases: TGTGCCAGCTCACCACAGGGGGCAGTAATTCGGCAGTACTTC.

This sequence joins TRBV27 and TRBJ2-7, with D unclear. Trimming shortened V by 3 bases and J by 4 bases, and 10 bases separated the two germline ends. CDR3 length: 13 residues. The V gene's germline CDR1 is MNHEY and CDR2 SMNVEV (reference sequence). As DNA, the CDR3 is TGTGCCAGCAGTTTTGGGTCCGGGTACGAGCAGTACTTC. Translation: CASSFGSGYEQYF.